A single sample is the source of the 19 T cell receptor beta chains below, sequenced in a study of vaccination and CD4 T cells after COVID-19. At the Johns Hopkins FTIC core, DNA taken from cultured CD4+ T cells was sequenced by way of the Oncomine TCR Beta short-read assay. TCRdb independently ran MiXCR on the PCR reads; one entry per CDR3 protein. The table lists 9,500 to 15,000 distinct CDR3 sequences, 50% of them singletons. The treatment is: roughly 11-day PBMC culture with coronavirus spike peptide pools or control peptides (ViraFEST assay). Antigens for these TCRs are unknown. Specimen: CD4+ T cells from blood, cultured in vitro. Receptor source: a human donor who had recovered from COVID-19.

The chain recombines TRBV7-2 with TRBJ2-1; 13 bases agree with TRBD2. The V gene end was trimmed by 7 bases and the J gene end by 4 bases; junction bases not matched to a gene: 4. Per the germline V gene, CDR1 is SGHTA and CDR2 is FQGNSA. This CDR3 contains 15 residues. The CDR3: CASTKGLAGYNEQFF. The DNA for the CDR3 is TGTGCCAGCACGAAGGGACTAGCGGGGTACAATGAGCAGTTCTTC.

The rearrangement links TRBV7-6 to TRBJ2-5; TRBD2 matches at 8 bases. The V and J ends lost 1 base and 5 bases, in that order; junction bases with no gene match: 9. CDR3 size: 16 residues. Per the germline V gene, CDR1 is SGHVS and CDR2 is FNYEAQ. The CDR3 spells CASSLGGGPVRETQYF. CDR3 DNA: TGTGCCAGCAGCTTAGGCGGGGGGCCCGTCCGGGAGACCCAGTACTTC.

V gene TRBV27 combines with J gene TRBJ2-1; D remains unclear. V was shortened by 2 bases and J by 9 bases, with 14 bases between the two germline ends. CDR3 length: 14 amino acids. Per the germline V gene, CDR1 is MNHEY and CDR2 is SMNVEV (reference sequence). The CDR3 is CASSLRRAESEQFF. In DNA, the CDR3 is TGTGCCAGCAGTTTACGCCGAGCCGAGAGTGAGCAGTTCTTC.

The chain's CDR3 is CASSLSVDIAKNIQYF. CDR3 nucleotide sequence: TGCGCCAGCAGCTTGTCGGTCGACATAGCCAAAAACATTCAGTACTTC. The gene calls are TRBV5-1 and TRBJ2-4, with D unresolved. V lost 1 base, J lost 0 bases, and 11 bases lay in between. CDR3 size: 16 residues. Looked up from germline, CDR1 is SGHRS and CDR2 is YFSETQ.

The rearrangement uses TRBV6-5 and TRBJ1-1; D is uncertain. Germline V gives CDR1 MNHEY, CDR2 SVGAGI. Trimming stripped 2 bases from V and 1 base from J, with 11 bases between. There are 15 residues in the CDR3. The CDR3, as DNA: TGTGCCAGCAGTTACCGGTTTGCGGCGAACACTGAAGCTTTCTTT. It is translated as CASSYRFAANTEAFF.

For the CDR3, the DNA is TGCGCCAGCCGAGATATGGGGACGGGAGGAAACACCATATATTTT. Encoded protein: CASRDMGTGGNTIYF. The genes are TRBV5-1 and TRBJ1-3, with D possibly being TRBD1 (5 bases). Germline CDR1 and CDR2: SGHRS and YFSETQ. V lost 7 bases and J 4 bases, leaving 18 bases between the germline ends. This CDR3 comprises 15 residues.

The rearrangement uses TRBV6-1 and TRBJ2-7; TRBD1 matches 7 bases. The V gene end was trimmed by 6 bases and the J gene end by 0 bases; junction bases not matched to a gene: 8. There are 15 residues in the CDR3. Germline loops: CDR1 MNHNS, CDR2 SASEGT. The CDR3 coding sequence is TGTGCCAGCAGACCCCCAGGGGGTTACTCCTACGAGCAGTACTTC. Amino acid sequence: CASRPPGGYSYEQYF.

This clonotype was seen only a few times. The V call is TRBV12-3 or TRBV12-4, the J call TRBJ2-2; tentative D call: TRBD1 (6 bases). Trimming cost V 3 bases and J 6 bases, with 8 bases left between them. The CDR3 totals 13 residues. CDR3 nucleotide sequence: TGTGCCAGCAGTTTGGGGGCGTCCGGGGAGCTGTTTTTT. Its translation: CASSLGASGELFF.

J is TRBJ2-3 and V is TRBV4-3, with no clear D. Trimming cost V 5 bases and J 4 bases, with 25 bases left between them. CDR1 and CDR2 from the germline V gene are LGHNA and YSLEER. The CDR3 is made up of 18 amino acids. CDR3 sequence: CASSTEWGADVGADTQYF. CDR3 sequence (DNA): TGCGCCAGCAGCACCGAGTGGGGTGCCGATGTTGGCGCAGATACGCAGTATTTT.

This clonotype was observed a few times. The CDR3 loop reads CASSAGGWTDTQYF. The DNA of the CDR3 is TGTGCCAGCAGTGCGGGGGGGTGGACAGATACGCAGTATTTT. The chain has TRBV6-2 or TRBV6-3 and TRBJ2-3, with 9 bases matching TRBD2. The junction had 3 bases not matched to a gene; V was cut back by 5 bases and J by 3 bases. Looked up from germline, CDR1 is MNHEY and CDR2 is SVGEGT. The CDR3 consists of 14 residues.

Only a few counts were recorded for this clonotype. This rearrangement joins TRBV30 to TRBJ2-5; D might be TRBD2 (6 bases). Per the germline V gene, CDR1 is GTSNPN and CDR2 is SVGIG (reference sequence). This CDR3 region has 11 residues. Trimming stripped 5 bases from V and 3 bases from J, with 7 bases between. The CDR3 DNA reads TGTGCCTGGTCGGGGGAAGAGACCCAGTACTTC. Its translation: CAWSGEETQYF. The complete variable domain, with remaining parts taken from reference TRBV30 and TRBJ2-5, reads SQTIHQWPATLVQPVGSPLSLECTVEGTSNPNLYWYRQAAGRGLQLLFYSVGIGQISSEVPQNLSASRPQDRQFILSSKKLLLSDSGFYLCAWSGEETQYFGPGTRLLVL.

The chain has TRBV12-3 or TRBV12-4 and TRBJ1-3, with D unclear. V shed 3 bases and J shed 4 bases, with 16 bases lying between them. CDR3 size: 16 residues. The CDR3 DNA reads as TGTGCCAGCAGTTTCCGGGTCCCCTCGCGGGGAAACACCATATATTTT. This translates into CASSFRVPSRGNTIYF.

The rearrangement uses TRBV24-1 and TRBJ2-1; unclear D gene. This CDR3 is built from 12 residues. Germline CDR1 KGHDR, CDR2 SFDVKD. The CDR3 coding sequence is TGTGCTTATCGCTTCTTTTACAATGAGCAGTTCTTC. Protein product: CAYRFFYNEQFF.

V is TRBV20-1 and J is TRBJ2-3, with TRBD2 identical over 12 bases. CDR3 size: 14 residues. Germline loops: CDR1 DFQATT, CDR2 SNEGSKA (reference sequence). With 6 bases clipped from V and 3 bases from J, the junction kept 4 bases outside the gene matches. The CDR3 reads CSAPTSGGTDTQYF. The CDR3 bases are TGCAGTGCCCCGACTAGCGGGGGAACAGATACGCAGTATTTT.

The V gene is TRBV10-3, the J gene TRBJ1-5; 8 bases match TRBD1. The CDR3 spans 12 residues. V shed 10 bases and J 7 bases; nucleotides not matched to a gene: 6. Germline assignment: CDR1 ENHRY and CDR2 SYGVKD. The CDR3 nucleotides are TGTGCCACAAAACAGGGGGGCCAGCCCCAGCATTTT. Translated: CATKQGGQPQHF.

J is TRBJ1-1 and V is TRBV10-1; D is ambiguous. V was shortened by 2 bases and J by 3 bases, with 10 bases between the two germline ends. Germline assignment: CDR1 WNHNN and CDR2 SYGVQD (reference sequence). The CDR3 length is 14 residues. The chain's CDR3 is CASSERRGYTEAFF. In DNA, the CDR3 is TGCGCCAGCAGTGAGAGGCGTGGATACACTGAAGCTTTCTTT.

The chain recombines TRBV20-1 with TRBJ1-1, with unresolved D. CDR3 size: 14 residues. CDR1 and CDR2 from the germline V gene are DFQATT and SNEGSKA (reference sequence). The V end lost 4 bases, the J end lost 0 bases, and 12 bases lay between the germline ends. CDR3 amino acids: CSAKAGPMNTEAFF. The CDR3 region has the DNA TGCAGTGCTAAGGCCGGACCCATGAACACTGAAGCTTTCTTT.

The V and J genes are TRBV6-1 and TRBJ2-1, with D possibly TRBD2 on 7 matching bases. Germline values: CDR1 MNHNS, CDR2 SASEGT. The CDR3 sequence is 17 residues long. The V and J ends lost 5 bases and 8 bases respectively, with 25 bases between them. The CDR3 here is CASSRKGRRGGSDEQFF. The DNA of the CDR3 is TGTGCCAGCAGTCGAAAAGGTCGAAGGGGGGGCTCAGATGAGCAGTTCTTC.

The chain couples TRBV25-1 to TRBJ1-2, with a weak D call TRBD1 (6 bases). CDR1 and CDR2 from the germline V gene are MGHDK and SYGVNS. This CDR3 contains 13 residues. V shed 3 bases and J shed 4 bases, with 9 bases lying between them. CDR3 sequence: CASSDSGAYGYTF. CDR3 DNA: TGTGCCAGCAGTGATTCGGGGGCCTATGGCTACACCTTC.